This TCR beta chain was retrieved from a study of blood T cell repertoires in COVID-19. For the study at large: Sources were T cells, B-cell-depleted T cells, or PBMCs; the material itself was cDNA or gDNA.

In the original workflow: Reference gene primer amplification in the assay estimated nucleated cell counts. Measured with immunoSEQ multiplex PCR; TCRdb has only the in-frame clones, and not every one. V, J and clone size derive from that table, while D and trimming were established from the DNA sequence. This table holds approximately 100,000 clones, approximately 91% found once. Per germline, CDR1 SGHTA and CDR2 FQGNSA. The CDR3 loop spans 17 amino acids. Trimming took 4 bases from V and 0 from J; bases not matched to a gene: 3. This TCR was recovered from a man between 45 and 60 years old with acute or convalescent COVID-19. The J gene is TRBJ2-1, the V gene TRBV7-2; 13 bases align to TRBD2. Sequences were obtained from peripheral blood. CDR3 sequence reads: CASSSRTSGGSYNEQFF. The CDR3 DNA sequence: TGTGCCAGCAGCTCTAGGACTAGCGGGGGCTCCTACAATGAGCAGTTCTTC.